This is a list of T cell receptor beta chains from one sample in a study of T cells in pancreatic ductal adenocarcinoma. The method was immunoSEQ multiplex PCR; TCRdb's version includes in-frame clones alone and lacks a portion of them. The data contain approximately 2,500 clones, approximately 73% of them singletons. Specimen: pancreatic tumor tissue. These receptors originate from a human donor with pancreatic ductal adenocarcinoma. Both conserved end residues are part of each CDR3. A D gene is named only where the DNA matches it firmly. Clone size, where shown, is once, few, many, or a class for clones that have expanded.

clone_size	cdr3_length	v_call	d_call	j_call	cdr3_aa	cdr3_nt
few	12	TRBV7-2	-	TRBJ1-5	CASSFGGQPQHF	TGTGCCAGCAGCTTCGGGGGACAGCCCCAGCATTTT
-	14	TRBV5-1	-	TRBJ1-4	CASSSQWGTEKLFF	TGCGCCAGCAGCTCACAGTGGGGCACTGAAAAACTGTTTTTT
once	13	TRBV29-1	TRBD1	TRBJ2-5	CSGRDRLGETQYF	TGCAGCGGACGGGACAGGCTGGGGGAGACCCAGTACTTC
-	15	TRBV6-6	TRBD2	TRBJ2-7	CASSYLAGGPYEQYF	TGTGCCAGCAGTTATCTAGCGGGAGGGCCCTACGAGCAGTACTTC
few	13	TRBV2	-	TRBJ2-7	CASSVGGSYEQYF	TGTGCCAGCAGTGTCGGGGGATCCTACGAGCAGTACTTC
once	12	TRBV30	TRBD1	TRBJ1-6	CALDRGRSPLHF	TGTGCCTTGGACAGGGGGCGTTCACCCCTCCACTTT
-	15	TRBV7-9	TRBD1	TRBJ2-2	CASSLGTVNTGELFF	TGTGCCAGCAGCCTGGGGACAGTGAACACCGGGGAGCTGTTTTTT
few	12	TRBV5-8	-	TRBJ1-2	CASSLTGSGYTF	TGTGCCAGCAGCTTGACAGGGAGTGGCTACACCTTC
-	16	TRBV11-2	TRBD2	TRBJ2-5	CASSLMQGGSEETQYF	TGTGCCAGCAGCTTAATGCAGGGCGGGAGCGAGGAGACCCAGTACTTC
large	17	TRBV7-9	TRBD1	TRBJ2-7	CASSSTQGFLSSYEQYF	TGTGCCAGCAGCTCAACACAGGGGTTCTTGAGCTCCTACGAGCAGTACTTC
-	13	TRBV15	TRBD1	TRBJ1-1	CATWGQKNTEAFF	TGTGCCACCTGGGGACAGAAAAACACTGAAGCTTTCTTT
few	13	TRBV27	-	TRBJ1-5	CASGSFSNQPQHF	TGTGCCAGCGGGTCTTTTAGCAATCAGCCCCAGCATTTT
-	15	TRBV6-6	-	TRBJ2-1	CASSYSGRYYNEQFF	TGTGCCAGCAGTTACTCTGGCAGGTACTACAATGAGCAGTTCTTC
-	20	TRBV4-2	TRBD2	TRBJ2-1	CASSHGLAGEGGFGHNEQFF	TGTGCCAGCAGCCACGGACTAGCGGGAGAGGGAGGTTTCGGGCACAATGAGCAGTTCTTC
few	13	TRBV1	-	TRBJ2-7	CTSSRWAAYEQYF	TGCACCAGCAGCCGTTGGGCTGCCTACGAGCAGTACTTC
once	16	TRBV6-1	TRBD2	TRBJ2-3	CASSVQRGGSRDTQYF	TGTGCCAGCAGTGTGCAGCGGGGGGGCTCGAGGGATACGCAGTATTTT
-	14	TRBV6-1	TRBD2	TRBJ2-3	CASSEYSGSNTQYF	TGTGCCAGCAGTGAATACAGCGGGAGTAATACGCAGTATTTT
-	14	TRBV11-1	-	TRBJ1-1	CASSLGRGAFEAFF	TGTGCCAGCAGCTTAGGTAGAGGGGCCTTTGAAGCTTTCTTT
-	14	TRBV30	-	TRBJ1-5	CAWTLMGSGQPQHF	TGTGCCTGGACCTTAATGGGTTCGGGACAGCCCCAGCATTTT
-	11	TRBV5-7	-	TRBJ2-3	CASSSTDTQYF	TGTGCCAGCAGCAGCACAGATACGCAGTATTTT
-	14	TRBV30	-	TRBJ1-5	CAWRRGYSNQPQHF	TGTGCCTGGAGACGGGGCTATAGCAATCAGCCCCAGCATTTT
-	15	TRBV2	-	TRBJ1-5	CASSPDSMGNQPQHF	TGTGCCAGCAGTCCGGACAGCATGGGCAATCAGCCCCAGCATTTT
-	14	TRBV5-4	-	TRBJ2-4	CASSLLEAKNIQYF	TGTGCCAGCAGCTTGTTGGAAGCCAAAAACATTCAGTACTTC
-	12	TRBV7-2	TRBD2	TRBJ2-1	CASSLDAGTKIF	TGTGCCAGCAGCTTAGATGCGGGGACTAAGATCTTC
-	14	TRBV11-2	-	TRBJ2-2	CASSLYTNTGELFF	TGTGCCAGCAGCTTATACACGAACACCGGGGAGCTGTTTTTT
-	15	TRBV6-1	TRBD1	TRBJ2-5	CASNTGGRPKETQYF	TGTGCCAGCAATACAGGGGGCCGTCCCAAAGAGACCCAGTACTTC
large	16	TRBV4-3	TRBD1	TRBJ2-7	CASSQSRDRVTDEQYF	TGCGCCAGCAGCCAGAGCCGGGACAGGGTTACCGACGAGCAGTACTTC
-	15	TRBV2	-	TRBJ2-1	CASSEGPPSYNEQFF	TGTGCCAGCAGTGAGGGGCCGCCCTCCTACAATGAGCAGTTCTTC
once	18	TRBV9	-	TRBJ2-1	CASSVGISGRLSYNEQFF	TGTGCCAGCAGCGTGGGTATTAGCGGTAGACTCTCCTACAATGAGCAGTTCTTC
few	11	TRBV18	-	TRBJ2-5	CASSLQETQYF	TGTGCCAGCTCCCTCCAAGAGACCCAGTACTTC
-	12	TRBV6-6	-	TRBJ1-2	CASSYSGFGYTF	TGTGCCAGCAGTTACTCAGGGTTTGGCTACACCTTC
-	15	TRBV28	-	TRBJ1-3	CASILGGGAGNTIYF	TGTGCCAGCATCCTCGGCGGGGGGGCTGGAAACACCATATATTTT
once	11	TRBV20-1	-	TRBJ2-5	CSARLLETQYF	TGCAGTGCTAGGCTCTTGGAGACCCAGTACTTC
-	15	TRBV27	-	TRBJ2-5	CASSDRGGGIETQYF	TGTGCCAGCTCAGATCGCGGGGGCGGGATCGAGACCCAGTACTTC
-	16	TRBV9	-	TRBJ2-7	CASSSGVESHSYEQYF	TGTGCCAGCAGCTCCGGTGTAGAATCCCACTCCTACGAGCAGTACTTC
few	14	TRBV6-4	-	TRBJ2-2	CASSRQLATGELFF	TGTGCCAGCAGTCGTCAGCTCGCCACCGGGGAGCTGTTTTTT
-	11	TRBV20-1	-	TRBJ2-3	CSARLENTQYF	TGCAGTGCTAGACTAGAGAATACGCAGTATTTT
few	13	TRBV14	-	TRBJ1-5	CASSQGGAQPQHF	TGTGCCAGCAGCCAGGGGGGGGCTCAGCCCCAGCATTTT
few	13	TRBV19	TRBD1	TRBJ2-1	CASAGTGNNEQFF	TGTGCCAGCGCCGGGACAGGGAACAATGAGCAGTTCTTC
few	15	TRBV7-9	TRBD2	TRBJ2-7	CASSPGAGVFYEQYF	TGTGCCAGCAGCCCCGGGGCGGGGGTTTTCTACGAGCAGTACTTC
once	12	TRBV27	-	TRBJ2-5	CASSQGGETQYF	TGTGCCAGCAGTCAGGGGGGAGAGACCCAGTACTTC